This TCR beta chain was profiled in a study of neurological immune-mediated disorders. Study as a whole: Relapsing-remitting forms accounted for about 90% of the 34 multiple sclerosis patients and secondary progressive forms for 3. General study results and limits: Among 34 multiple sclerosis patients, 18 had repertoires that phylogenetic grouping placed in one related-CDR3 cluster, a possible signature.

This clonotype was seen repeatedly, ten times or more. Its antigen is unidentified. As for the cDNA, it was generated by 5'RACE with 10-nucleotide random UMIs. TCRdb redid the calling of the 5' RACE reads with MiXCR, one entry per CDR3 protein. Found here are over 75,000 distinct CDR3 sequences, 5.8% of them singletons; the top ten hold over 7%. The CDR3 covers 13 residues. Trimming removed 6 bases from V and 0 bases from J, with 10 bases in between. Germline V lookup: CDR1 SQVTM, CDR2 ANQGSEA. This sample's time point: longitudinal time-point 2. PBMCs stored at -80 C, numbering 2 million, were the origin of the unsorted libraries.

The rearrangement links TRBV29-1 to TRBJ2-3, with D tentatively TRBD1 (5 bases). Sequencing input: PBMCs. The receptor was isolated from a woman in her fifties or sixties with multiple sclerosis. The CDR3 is CSVDSSSTDTQYF. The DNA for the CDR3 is TGCAGCGTCGACAGTTCTAGCACAGATACGCAGTATTTT.